This entry lists 31 T cell receptor beta chains sequenced from one sample in a study of CD4 T cells in relation to SARS-CoV-2 and coronaviruses. Unexposed donor CD4+ T cells date from 2011-2018, before the COVID-19 pandemic. CD4+ T cells were isolated from the cells after 10 days of culture. TCRdb's copy holds only in-frame clones and misses some; the assay was immunoSEQ multiplex PCR. The sample holds approximately 18,000 clones, around 80% seen once. These receptors lack a known antigen. Input material: CD4+ T cells from PBMCs, cultured in vitro. These TCRs come from a human donor in good health.

This chain joins TRBV5-1 and TRBJ1-3; TRBD1 matches at 7 bases. CDR1 is SGHRS and CDR2 is YFSETQ in the germline V gene. Unmatched junction bases numbered 18, after V lost 3 bases and J lost 0 bases. The CDR3 length is 20 residues. The CDR3 sequence is CASSSMLTGTVLGSGNTIYF. DNA for the CDR3: TGCGCCAGCAGCTCTATGCTGACCGGGACAGTTCTCGGCTCTGGAAACACCATATATTTT.

The DNA of the CDR3 is TGTGCCAGCAGGGGAGACAACACAGATACGCAGTATTTT. It translates to CASRGDNTDTQYF. The chain carries TRBV2 and TRBJ2-3, with D perhaps TRBD2 (5 bases). Trimming took off 6 bases at V and 2 bases at J, with 9 bases between the two ends. The germline V gene encodes CDR1 SNHLY and CDR2 FYNNEI. There are 13 residues in the CDR3.

The chain recombines TRBV5-5 with TRBJ2-7; no clear D gene. The V end lost 0 bases, the J end lost 8 bases, and 18 bases lay between the germline ends. The CDR3 is made up of 15 amino acids. CDR1 and CDR2 (germline): SGHKS, YYEKEE (reference sequence). The CDR3 sequence is CASSLDLSPYTQQYF. The CDR3 nucleotides are TGTGCCAGCAGCTTGGATTTGAGTCCCTATACGCAGCAGTACTTC. Drawing the rest from reference TRBV5-5 and TRBJ2-7, the complete variable domain is DAGVTQSPTHLIKTRGQQVTLRCSPISGHKSVSWYQQVLGQGPQFIFQYYEKEERGRGNFPDRFSARQFPNYSSELNVNALLLGDSALYLCASSLDLSPYTQQYFGPGTRLTVT.

This clone qualifies as large. The V gene is TRBV13, the J gene TRBJ2-3; D call uncertain. The V end lost 5 bases, the J end lost 8 bases, and 20 bases lay between the germline ends. Germline lookup yields CDR1 PRHDT and CDR2 FYEKMQ (reference sequence). This CDR3 region has 15 residues. The CDR3 DNA is TGTGCCAGCAGCCCACTACAGAAGGAGATCGGTACGCAGTATTTT. This sequence encodes CASSPLQKEIGTQYF.

The V call is TRBV11-2, the J call TRBJ1-1; D remains unclear. Germline V gene lookup returns CDR1 SGHAT and CDR2 FQNNGV. Trimming removed 4 bases from V and 8 bases from J, with 11 bases in between. The CDR3 spans 12 residues. The CDR3 coding sequence is TGTGCCAGCAGCTCGGACGGCTGGGAAGCTTTCTTT. Amino acids: CASSSDGWEAFF.

The J gene is TRBJ2-1, the V gene TRBV2; possible D gene TRBD2, 6 bases. This CDR3 is 16 amino acids long. Trimming stripped 3 bases from V and 2 bases from J, with 14 bases between. Looked up from germline, CDR1 is SNHLY and CDR2 is FYNNEI. Here the CDR3 reads CASSEEGRPAYNEQFF. The DNA of the CDR3 is TGTGCCAGCAGTGAGGAGGGACGGCCAGCCTACAATGAGCAGTTCTTC.

The chain uses TRBV5-4 and TRBJ2-7, with TRBD2 matching 10 bases. The CDR3 spans 14 residues. The germline V gene encodes CDR1 SGHNT and CDR2 YYREEE (reference sequence). V gave up 0 bases and J gave up 7 bases; unmatched junction bases: 4. In DNA form, the CDR3 reads TGTGCCAGCAGCTTGGCACTAGCGGGGAAAGAGCAGTACTTC. This translates into CASSLALAGKEQYF. Based on the CDR3 plus reference TRBV5-4 and TRBJ2-7, the full variable domain is ETGVTQSPTHLIKTRGQQVTLRCSSQSGHNTVSWYQQALGQGPQFIFQYYREEENGRGNFPPRFSGLQFPNYSSELNVNALELDDSALYLCASSLALAGKEQYFGPGTRLTVT.

The V call is TRBV7-6, the J call TRBJ2-3, with 10 nucleotides matching TRBD2. The V gene's germline CDR1 is SGHVS and CDR2 FNYEAQ. V shed 5 bases, J shed 2 bases, and the junction held 4 bases outside the gene matches. The CDR3 spans 15 residues. CDR3 coding DNA: TGTGCCAGCAGCGAGACTAGCGGGTACACAGATACGCAGTATTTT. It encodes CASSETSGYTDTQYF.

CDR3 in DNA: TGTGCCAGCAGTTACTCGAATGTGCGGGATACGCAGTATTTT. This codes for CASSYSNVRDTQYF. The chain is built from TRBV6-2 or TRBV6-3 and TRBJ2-3, with D unresolved. Germline CDR1 and CDR2: MNHEY and SVGEGT. The CDR3 spans 14 residues. Trimming shortened V by 0 bases and J by 6 bases, and 10 bases separated the two germline ends.

J is TRBJ1-1 and V is TRBV2; D ambiguous. Trimming left V 4 bases short and J 6 bases short, with 21 bases between. CDR3 size: 16 residues. CDR1 and CDR2 (germline): SNHLY, FYNNEI. CDR3 sequence (DNA): TGTGCCAGCAGTGTTGGGTTTGCCCCCTCAGTCGCTGAAGCTTTCTTT. Protein product: CASSVGFAPSVAEAFF.

V gene TRBV7-8 combines with J gene TRBJ1-1; D not certain. Germline loops: CDR1 SGHVS, CDR2 FQNEAQ. This CDR3 is built from 16 residues. Trimming left V 4 bases short and J 0 bases short, with 15 bases between. The CDR3 spells CASSSQNVGMNTEAFF. As DNA, the CDR3 is TGTGCCAGCAGCTCCCAGAATGTAGGGATGAACACTGAAGCTTTCTTT.

The chain joins TRBV6-5 to TRBJ1-1; 9 nucleotides line up with TRBD1. The germline gives CDR1 MNHEY, CDR2 SVGAGI. The CDR3 covers 14 residues. Trimming cost V 5 bases and J 10 bases; bases outside gene matches: 11. CDR3 protein: CASSLLQGASGAFF. As DNA, the CDR3 is TGTGCCAGCAGTCTATTACAGGGGGCGAGTGGAGCTTTCTTT.

The chain uses TRBV2 and TRBJ2-1; D might be TRBD2 (6 bases). The CDR3 covers 13 residues. CDR1 and CDR2 from the germline V gene are SNHLY and FYNNEI. The germline V and J ends were trimmed by 6 bases and 2 bases, with 8 bases remaining between them. CDR3 loop: CASRRGTYNEQFF. In nucleotides, the CDR3 is TGTGCCAGCAGGCGGGGCACCTACAATGAGCAGTTCTTC.

The rearrangement joins TRBV4-3 to TRBJ1-2; 10 bases map to TRBD1. The junction had 7 bases not matched to a gene; V was cut back by 8 bases and J by 7 bases. Germline V gene lookup returns CDR1 LGHNA and CDR2 YSLEER. CDR3 length: 13 residues. CDR3 sequence: CASAPGQGIGYTF. The CDR3 DNA reads as TGCGCCAGCGCTCCGGGACAGGGGATTGGCTACACCTTC.

V and J are TRBV2 and TRBJ1-1, with D maybe TRBD1 (6 bases). V was cut by 6 bases and J by 2 bases, with 13 bases left in between. In germline, CDR1 is SNHLY, CDR2 FYNNEI. The CDR3 is 14 residues long. CDR3 DNA: TGTGCCAGCAGGGGGGCAGGGGAAAACACTGAAGCTTTCTTT. Its protein is CASRGAGENTEAFF. Based on the CDR3 plus reference TRBV2 and TRBJ1-1, the full variable domain is EPEVTQTPSHQVTQMGQEVILRCVPISNHLYFYWYRQILGQKVEFLVSFYNNEISEKSEIFDDQFSVERPDGSNFTLKIRSTKLEDSAMYFCASRGAGENTEAFFGQGTRLTVV.

This rearrangement joins TRBV7-6 to TRBJ2-5; TRBD1 aligns across 10 bases. This CDR3 has 17 residues. Germline-derived CDR1 and CDR2 are SGHVS and FNYEAQ. J gave up 4 bases and V 0 bases, and 8 bases lay outside the gene matches. CDR3 nucleotides: TGTGCCAGCAGCTTAGCGTTGAGGACAGGGGGTGGAGAGACCCAGTACTTC. Translated: CASSLALRTGGGETQYF.

This clone was counted between two and nine times. This chain connects TRBV4-3 to TRBJ2-1; tentatively, D is TRBD2 (7 bases). With 4 bases removed from V and 4 bases from J, the gap between germline ends came to 17 bases. The germline V gene has CDR1 LGHNA and CDR2 YSLEER. This CDR3 spans 16 amino acids. The CDR3 bases are TGCGCCAGCAGCCTCGAGGGGGGGCATGGGTACAATGAGCAGTTCTTC. This gives the protein CASSLEGGHGYNEQFF.

This clone occurred a few times. The chain joins TRBV5-1 to TRBJ2-7; D is ambiguous. CDR1 and CDR2 from the germline V gene are SGHRS and YFSETQ. V lost 2 bases to trimming and J lost 7 bases, with 10 bases between them. There are 12 residues in the CDR3. The CDR3, as DNA: TGCGCCAGCAGCTTCTGGGGTAGGGAGCAGTACTTC. It specifies CASSFWGREQYF.

This chain links TRBV18 with TRBJ2-3, with TRBD1 matching 8 bases. Germline loops: CDR1 KGHSH, CDR2 LQKENI. The CDR3 totals 18 residues. After removal of 1 base from V and 0 bases from J, the junction contained 9 bases not matched to a gene. The CDR3 spells CASSPRPTQGASTDTQYF. CDR3 nucleotide sequence: TGTGCCAGCTCACCACGCCCTACGCAGGGGGCTAGCACAGATACGCAGTATTTT.

The V call is TRBV4-2, the J call TRBJ2-1; TRBD1 matches 9 bases. V lost 3 bases and J lost 4; bases outside the gene matches: 10. This CDR3 spans 17 amino acids. Germline V gene sequence: CDR1 LGHNA, CDR2 YNFKEQ. This CDR3 is CASSQKTGGSGYNEQFF. The CDR3 DNA sequence: TGTGCCAGCAGCCAGAAGACAGGGGGGTCGGGGTACAATGAGCAGTTCTTC.

This clone was detected a few times. This rearrangement joins TRBV14 to TRBJ2-5; D not resolved. The germline V and J ends were trimmed by 2 bases and 5 bases, with 6 bases remaining between them. This CDR3 has 12 residues. Germline V gene lookup returns CDR1 SGHDN and CDR2 FVKESK. The CDR3 DNA sequence: TGTGCCAGCAGCCAACTAGGGGAGACCCAGTACTTC. This translates into CASSQLGETQYF.

This rearrangement joins TRBV7-9 to TRBJ2-7; 7 bases are a match to TRBD1. The CDR3 length is 15 residues. Germline V gives CDR1 SEHNR, CDR2 FQNEAQ (reference sequence). Trimming removed 4 bases from V and 6 bases from J; junction bases left unmatched: 12. The CDR3 region is CASSSFTRTGGEQYF. CDR3 DNA sequence: TGTGCCAGCAGCTCTTTCACCCGGACAGGTGGCGAGCAGTACTTC.

The chain uses TRBV12-3 or TRBV12-4 and TRBJ1-1; D is uncertain. V lost 6 bases and J 3 bases, leaving 11 bases between the germline ends. CDR3 length: 13 amino acids. The CDR3: CASSANQHTEAFF. The CDR3 DNA reads TGTGCCAGCAGCGCAAACCAACACACTGAAGCTTTCTTT.

The chain recombines TRBV4-3 with TRBJ2-7; 10 nucleotides align to TRBD2. The V gene end was trimmed by 0 bases and the J gene end by 3 bases; junction bases not matched to a gene: 2. The CDR3 consists of 15 residues. Germline CDR1 is LGHNA and CDR2 is YSLEER. CDR3: CASSQDGTSDYEQYF. CDR3 DNA: TGCGCCAGCAGCCAAGATGGGACTAGCGACTACGAGCAGTACTTC.

In its sample, this clone was seen once. This chain uses TRBV20-1 with TRBJ2-1; TRBD1 matches 9 bases. V lost 7 bases to trimming and J lost 7 bases; unmatched junction nucleotides: 2. The CDR3 runs 11 residues. CDR1 DFQATT and CDR2 SNEGSKA come from the germline V gene (reference sequence). The CDR3 bases are TGCAGTGGGGACAGGGCGAATGAGCAGTTCTTC. Amino acids: CSGDRANEQFF.

The genes are TRBV27 and TRBJ2-3, with 12 bases that match TRBD2. V shed 2 bases and J 4 bases; nucleotides not matched to a gene: 4. In germline, CDR1 is MNHEY, CDR2 SMNVEV (reference sequence). There are 16 residues in the CDR3. CDR3 in DNA: TGTGCCAGCAGTTTAGAGGGACTAGCGGGTTCAGATACGCAGTATTTT. This gives the protein CASSLEGLAGSDTQYF.

This chain connects TRBV7-2 to TRBJ1-5, with D unclear. The CDR3 sequence is 17 residues long. V was clipped by 2 bases and J by 0 bases, with 14 bases between them. Looked up from germline, CDR1 is SGHTA and CDR2 is FQGNSA. CDR3 sequence reads: CASSLTAGPYSNQPQHF. DNA for the CDR3: TGTGCCAGCAGCTTAACGGCGGGCCCATATAGCAATCAGCCCCAGCATTTT.

The CDR3 spells CASRESGANVLTF. In DNA, the CDR3 is TGTGCCAGCAGGGAGTCCGGGGCCAACGTCCTGACTTTC. The rearrangement links TRBV6-4 to TRBJ2-6; D is uncertain. The germline V gene encodes CDR1 MRHNA and CDR2 SNTAGT. Trimming left V 6 bases short and J 4 bases short, with 7 bases between. This CDR3 has 13 amino acids.

There are a few counts of this clone. The CDR3 does not end in the conserved phenylalanine or tryptophan, so this is likely a read error. The DNA is left out, because the CDR3 cannot be placed on it with certainty; the CDR3 is given as TCRdb lists it. The chain uses TRBV20-1 and TRBJ1-2. Germline-derived CDR1 and CDR2 are DFQATT and SNEGSKA (reference sequence). Both ends counted, the CDR3 spans 8 residues. CDR3 amino acids: CSAGGAWD.

The rearrangement joins TRBV5-1 to TRBJ2-4, with D uncertain. Trimming shortened V by 0 bases and J by 6 bases, and 4 bases separated the two germline ends. In germline, CDR1 is SGHRS, CDR2 YFSETQ. This CDR3 spans 12 amino acids. CDR3 in amino acids: CASSLGGNIQYF. The CDR3 region has the DNA TGCGCCAGCAGCTTGGGGGGAAACATTCAGTACTTC.

J is TRBJ2-1 and V is TRBV7-2, with a tentative D call TRBD2 (6 bases). Trimming took off 1 base at V and 1 base at J, with 14 bases between the two ends. This CDR3 is 17 amino acids long. Germline lookup yields CDR1 SGHTA and CDR2 FQGNSA. CDR3 loop: CASSLVGGALSYNEQFF. The CDR3 bases are TGTGCCAGCAGCTTAGTGGGGGGAGCGCTGTCCTACAATGAGCAGTTCTTC.